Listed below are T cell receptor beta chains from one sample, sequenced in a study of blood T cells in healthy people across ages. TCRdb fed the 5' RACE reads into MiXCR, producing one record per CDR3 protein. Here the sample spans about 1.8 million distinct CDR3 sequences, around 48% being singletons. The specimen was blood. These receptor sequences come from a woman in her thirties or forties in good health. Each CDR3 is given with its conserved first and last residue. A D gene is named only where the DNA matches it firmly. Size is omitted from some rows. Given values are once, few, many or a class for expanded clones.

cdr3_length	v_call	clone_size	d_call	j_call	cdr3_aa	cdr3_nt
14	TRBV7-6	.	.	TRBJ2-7	CASSFGTPYYEQYF	TGTGCCAGCAGCTTCGGGACCCCTTACTACGAGCAGTACTTC
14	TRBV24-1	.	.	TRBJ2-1	CATSVPDSSNEQFF	TGTGCCACCAGTGTCCCGGACAGCTCCAATGAGCAGTTCTTC
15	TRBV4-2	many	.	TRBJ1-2	CASSQETERGGGYTF	TGTGCCAGCAGCCAAGAGACAGAACGCGGCGGAGGCTACACCTTC
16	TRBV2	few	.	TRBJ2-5	CASSEVRSSEQETQYF	TGTGCCAGCAGTGAAGTCCGGTCTAGCGAGCAAGAGACCCAGTACTTC
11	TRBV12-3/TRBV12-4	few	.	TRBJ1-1	CASRQTHEAFF	TGTGCCAGCAGACAGACACATGAAGCTTTCTTT
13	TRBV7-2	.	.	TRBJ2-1	CASSFRVQETQFF	TGTGCCAGCAGCTTTCGGGTACAAGAGACCCAGTTCTTC
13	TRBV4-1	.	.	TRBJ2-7	CASSQDDGYEQYF	TGCGCCAGCAGCCAAGATGACGGCTACGAGCAGTACTTC
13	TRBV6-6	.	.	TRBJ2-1	CAGSAEGHNEQFF	TGTGCCGGCAGCGCGGAGGGGCACAATGAGCAGTTCTTC
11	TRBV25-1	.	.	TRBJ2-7	CASSEEETRYF	TGTGCCAGCAGTGAGGAAGAGACCCGGTACTTC
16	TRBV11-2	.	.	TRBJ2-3	CASSLVGGGLPDTQYF	TGTGCCAGCAGCTTAGTGGGTGGGGGGCTTCCAGATACGCAGTATTTT
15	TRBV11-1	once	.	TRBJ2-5	CASSRGAPILETQYF	TGTGCCAGCAGCCGCGGGGCCCCCATTTTGGAGACCCAGTACTTC
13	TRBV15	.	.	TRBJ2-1	CATSSPPSDEQFF	TGTGCCACCAGCAGTCCTCCTTCTGATGAGCAGTTCTTC
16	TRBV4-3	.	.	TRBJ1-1	CASSQDLGSQNTEAFF	TGCGCCAGCAGCCAAGATCTGGGCAGTCAAAACACTGAAGCTTTCTTT